The 3 T cell receptor beta chains below were found in one sample sequenced in a study of T-cell memory formation after mild COVID-19. TCRdb used MiXCR to reprocess the 5' RACE reads, holding one entry per CDR3 protein. The table shows hundreds of thousands of distinct CDR3 sequences, with roughly 15% occurring only once. Specimen: PBMCs or a T cell subset sorted from them (not recorded which). These receptors all stem from a man between 18 and 29 years old who had mild COVID-19 (a few samples of this study predate the infection). Cell type and time point are not known.

This clonotype was counted between two and nine times. V is TRBV5-1 and J is TRBJ2-5; tentatively, D is TRBD2 (5 bases). With 0 bases removed from V and 5 bases from J, the gap between germline ends came to 17 bases. Germline values: CDR1 SGHRS, CDR2 YFSETQ. The CDR3 sequence is 16 residues long. The CDR3 protein is CASSLGVEGRGETQYF. In DNA form, the CDR3 reads TGCGCCAGCAGCTTGGGGGTGGAAGGTCGCGGGGAGACCCAGTACTTC.

V gene TRBV28 combines with J gene TRBJ2-3, with 7 bases that match TRBD2. Germline V gene sequence: CDR1 MDHEN, CDR2 SYDVKM. The CDR3 has 13 amino acids. J was trimmed by 4 bases and V by 10 bases; bases with no gene match: 8. The CDR3 spells CATRRSGADTQYF. The CDR3 DNA sequence: TGTGCCACCCGAAGGAGCGGGGCAGATACGCAGTATTTT.

Comment on this clonotype: This may be a read error: a much more frequent sequence differs by one nucleotide. The chain couples TRBV15 to TRBJ1-1; D may be TRBD1 (6 bases). Germline CDR1 reads LNHNV; CDR2 reads YYDKDF (reference sequence). The CDR3 is 15 amino acids. The CDR3 reads CATSRDLGWDTVAFF. Written as DNA, the CDR3 is TGTGCCACCAGCAGAGACCTGGGGTGGGACACTGTAGCTTTCTTT.